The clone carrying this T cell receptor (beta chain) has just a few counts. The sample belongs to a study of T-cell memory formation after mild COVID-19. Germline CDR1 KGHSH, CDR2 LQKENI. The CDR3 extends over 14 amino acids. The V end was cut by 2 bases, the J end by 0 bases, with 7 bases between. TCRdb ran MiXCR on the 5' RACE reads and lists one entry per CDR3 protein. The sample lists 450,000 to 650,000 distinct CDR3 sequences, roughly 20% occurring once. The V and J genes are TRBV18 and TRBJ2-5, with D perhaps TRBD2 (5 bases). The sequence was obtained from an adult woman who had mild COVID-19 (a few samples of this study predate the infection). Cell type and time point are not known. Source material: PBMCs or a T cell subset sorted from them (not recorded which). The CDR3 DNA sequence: TGTGCCAGCTCACCAAACGGGAACCAAGAGACCCAGTACTTC. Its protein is CASSPNGNQETQYF.